These 21 T cell receptor beta chains were all obtained from the same sample, sequenced in a study of graft-versus-host responses after intestinal transplantation. Sequencing used immunoSEQ multiplex PCR; TCRdb keeps in-frame clones, though not all of them. The table includes about 25,000 clones, roughly 94% detected once. Sequenced here: PBMCs, sampled 156 days after intestinal transplant. These receptors were taken from a human patient who received an intestinal transplant, so some T cells may come from the graft donor.

The chain is built from TRBV27 and TRBJ2-5; TRBD2 matches at 9 bases. Germline CDR1 is MNHEY and CDR2 is SMNVEV (reference sequence). The CDR3 loop spans 16 amino acids. Unmatched junction bases numbered 8, after V lost 1 base and J lost 5 bases. CDR3 amino acids: CASSLFGGRAFETQYF. The CDR3 nucleotides read TGTGCCAGCAGTTTATTCGGCGGGAGGGCCTTTGAGACCCAGTACTTC.

The V gene is TRBV19, the J gene TRBJ1-2, with 9 bases fitting TRBD1. J gave up 6 bases and V 11 bases, and 10 bases lay outside the gene matches. This CDR3 is 13 amino acids long. Looked up from germline, CDR1 is LNHDA and CDR2 is SQIVND (reference sequence). The chain's CDR3 is CACQPGQGDGYTF. CDR3 DNA: TGTGCCTGCCAACCGGGACAGGGAGATGGCTACACCTTC.

Only one count was recorded for this clone. The chain combines TRBV11-3 with TRBJ1-1, with D unresolved. The V end lost 1 base, the J end lost 8 bases, and 8 bases lay between the germline ends. The CDR3 has 12 amino acids. CDR1 and CDR2 from the germline V gene are SGHNT and YENEEA. The CDR3 DNA sequence: TGTGCCAGCAGCTTAGGAACAGCCGAAGCTTTCTTT. Translated: CASSLGTAEAFF.

The chain combines TRBV2 with TRBJ1-2; D is undetermined. Germline V gene data show CDR1 as SNHLY and CDR2 as FYNNEI. The CDR3 is 15 amino acids. V was trimmed by 7 bases and J by 8 bases, leaving 23 bases between them. The CDR3 DNA is TGTGCCAGCACCAACCCCACGGGCACTACGGAGGGCTACACCTTC. Its translation is CASTNPTGTTEGYTF.

This chain links TRBV5-8 with TRBJ2-3; tentative D call: TRBD2 (6 bases). The CDR3 is made up of 15 amino acids. V lost 4 bases and J 0 bases, leaving 12 bases between the germline ends. CDR1 is SGHTS, CDR2 YDEGEE, per germline. CDR3 bases: TGTGCCAGCAGCCCGCTAGCGACTAGCACAGATACGCAGTATTTT. Its protein product is CASSPLATSTDTQYF.

The V gene is TRBV6-5, the J gene TRBJ2-7; no clear D. Deletions cut 6 bases from V and 2 bases from J, with 14 bases between. Germline loops: CDR1 MNHEY, CDR2 SVGAGI. CDR3 length: 14 amino acids. The DNA for the CDR3 is TGTGCCAGCAGACTTCGACCGGTAGCCTACGAGCAGTACTTC. It specifies CASRLRPVAYEQYF.

This chain uses TRBV4-2 with TRBJ2-7; tentative D call: TRBD2 (5 bases). This CDR3 comprises 13 residues. V gave up 4 bases and J gave up 3 bases, with 10 bases separating them. Looked up from germline, CDR1 is LGHNA and CDR2 is YNFKEQ. In DNA form, the CDR3 reads TGTGCCAGCAGCCCCGAGGCGGGCTACGAGCAGTACTTC. This sequence encodes CASSPEAGYEQYF.

J is TRBJ2-7 and V is TRBV27; possible D gene TRBD1, 5 bases. The CDR3 runs to 13 residues. The germline V gene has CDR1 MNHEY and CDR2 SMNVEV (reference sequence). V lost 6 bases, J lost 1 base, and 10 bases lay in between. Here the CDR3 DNA reads TGTGCCAGCAGCTCTACAGGTTCCTACGAGCAGTACTTC. It translates to CASSSTGSYEQYF.

The chain couples TRBV29-1 to TRBJ2-1, with a tentative D call TRBD1 (7 bases). The V gene's germline CDR1 is SQVTM and CDR2 ANQGSEA. The CDR3 has 13 residues. The ends were cut back, 4 bases at V and 8 bases at J, with 15 bases in the middle. CDR3 loop: CSVANPRGDEQFF. The CDR3 nucleotides read TGCAGCGTTGCGAACCCCAGGGGGGATGAGCAGTTCTTC.

The V and J genes are TRBV6-4 and TRBJ1-1; weak D call: TRBD1 (5 bases). Germline CDR1 is MRHNA and CDR2 is SNTAGT. V was shortened by 0 bases and J by 2 bases, with 10 bases between the two germline ends. The CDR3 consists of 15 residues. The CDR3 DNA sequence: TGTGCCAGCAGTGACTCTCGGAGGGGAAACACTGAAGCTTTCTTT. It translates to CASSDSRRGNTEAFF.

The J gene is TRBJ1-1, the V gene TRBV19; D gene unclear. V gave up 0 bases and J gave up 3 bases, with 2 bases separating them. The germline CDR1 and CDR2 sequences are LNHDA and SQIVND (reference sequence). The CDR3 extends over 12 amino acids. The DNA of the CDR3 is TGTGCCAGTAGTATAGACCACACTGAAGCTTTCTTT. Amino acid sequence: CASSIDHTEAFF.

The J gene is TRBJ1-1, the V gene TRBV5-1, with D unresolved. This CDR3 is built from 13 residues. V dropped 1 base and J dropped 4 bases, with 8 bases sitting between them. Germline CDR1 SGHRS, CDR2 YFSETQ. CDR3 amino acids: CASSLSVGTEAFF. The DNA of the CDR3 is TGCGCCAGCAGCTTGTCCGTGGGCACTGAAGCTTTCTTT. Drawing the rest from reference TRBV5-1 and TRBJ1-1, the complete variable domain is KAGVTQTPRYLIKTRGQQVTLSCSPISGHRSVSWYQQTPGQGLQFLFEYFSETQRNKGNFPGRFSGRQFSNSRSEMNVSTLELGDSALYLCASSLSVGTEAFFGQGTRLTVV.

The V call is TRBV7-2, the J call TRBJ1-4; no clear D. CDR3 length: 15 residues. The ends were cut back, 5 bases at V and 4 bases at J, with 14 bases in the middle. Germline V gives CDR1 SGHTA, CDR2 FQGNSA. CDR3 in amino acids: CASSHRTANNEKLFF. CDR3 DNA sequence: TGTGCCAGCAGCCACCGGACGGCGAATAATGAAAAACTGTTTTTT.

This clone occurred a few times. This chain links TRBV11-2 with TRBJ2-5, with D possibly being TRBD2 (5 bases). Trimming stripped 3 bases from V and 5 bases from J, with 19 bases between. The length of the CDR3 is 16 residues. The germline CDR1 and CDR2 sequences are SGHAT and FQNNGV. The CDR3 sequence: CASSLDPRQEVETQYF. The DNA for the CDR3 is TGTGCCAGCAGCTTGGACCCCAGGCAGGAGGTTGAGACCCAGTACTTC. Variable domain in full (rest from reference TRBV11-2 and TRBJ2-5): EAGVAQSPRYKIIEKRQSVAFWCNPISGHATLYWYQQILGQGPKLLIQFQNNGVVDDSQLPKDRFSAERLKGVDSTLKIQPAKLEDSAVYLCASSLDPRQEVETQYFGPGTRLLVL.

This chain links TRBV19 with TRBJ1-1, with D perhaps matching TRBD1 (5 bases). The CDR3 covers 14 residues. V lost 6 bases and J lost 1, with 12 bases in between. Germline V gene sequence: CDR1 LNHDA, CDR2 SQIVND (reference sequence). The CDR3 here is CASSLGPRNTEAFF. The CDR3 DNA reads TGTGCCAGTAGCCTGGGACCCCGGAACACTGAAGCTTTCTTT.

This chain connects TRBV5-5 to TRBJ2-7; D is unclear. This CDR3 spans 11 amino acids. Germline V lookup: CDR1 SGHKS, CDR2 YYEKEE (reference sequence). V was trimmed by 4 bases and J by 4 bases, leaving 6 bases between them. This chain's CDR3 is CASSNGYEQYF. The CDR3 DNA reads as TGTGCCAGCAGCAACGGATACGAGCAGTACTTC.

This clone was observed a few times. This chain joins TRBV7-7 and TRBJ2-5, with D possibly TRBD2 on 6 matching bases. Trimming pared 0 bases from V and 5 bases from J, leaving 10 bases between. The CDR3 runs to 14 residues. From germline, CDR1 is SSHAT and CDR2 FNYEAQ (reference sequence). DNA of the CDR3: TGTGCCAGCAGCTTAGCGCGGGGTCGGGAGACCCAGTACTTC. This encodes CASSLARGRETQYF.

The chain employs TRBV27 and TRBJ1-1; D gene uncertain. This CDR3 comprises 16 residues. Between the trimmed V and J ends, which lost 4 bases and 5 bases, there was a span of 20 bases. Germline V gives CDR1 MNHEY, CDR2 SMNVEV (reference sequence). The CDR3 is CASSSNDWGLVTEAFF. The CDR3 DNA sequence: TGTGCCAGCAGTTCTAACGACTGGGGTCTCGTGACTGAAGCTTTCTTT.

V is TRBV10-3 and J is TRBJ2-1; D is perhaps TRBD1 (5 bases). CDR3 length: 11 residues. Trimming cost V 6 bases and J 15 bases, with 15 bases left between them. CDR1 and CDR2 (germline): ENHRY, SYGVKD. The CDR3 protein is CAIRLGHVTFF. In nucleotides, the CDR3 is TGTGCCATCAGGCTAGGACATGTTACGTTCTTC.

Comments on this clone: Other DNA sequences in this sample translate to the same CDR3. V and J are TRBV5-1 and TRBJ1-2, with TRBD1 matching over 8 bases. Germline lookup yields CDR1 SGHRS and CDR2 YFSETQ. After removal of 2 bases from V and 4 bases from J, the junction contained 13 bases not matched to a gene. The CDR3 is made up of 17 amino acids. Written as DNA, the CDR3 is TGCGCCAGCAGCTTCTTGGGACAGGCAAACCCCACCTATGGCTACACCTTC. It codes for CASSFLGQANPTYGYTF.

The V gene is TRBV6-5, the J gene TRBJ2-7; 9 bases align to TRBD2. The CDR3 is 14 amino acids. CDR1 is MNHEY and CDR2 is SVGAGI in the germline V gene. With 6 bases clipped from V and 4 bases from J, the junction kept 7 bases outside the gene matches. Here the CDR3 DNA reads TGTGCCAGCAGCCGATCGGGACTAGCTTACGAGCAGTACTTC. Encoded protein: CASSRSGLAYEQYF.